The sequence of this T cell receptor beta chain was determined in a study of OX40 agonist ivuxolimab in advanced cancers. Sequenced by immunoSEQ multiplex PCR; TCRdb stores in-frame clones only, minus some. The data show around 64,000 clones, roughly 80% seen once. Blood sampling took place at baseline, cycle 4 day 1, and cycle 7 day 1. Trimming at V came to 7 bases and at J to 7 bases, leaving 6 bases not matched to a gene. The CDR3 totals 13 residues. Germline values: CDR1 SQVTM, CDR2 ANQGSEA. The rearrangement joins TRBV29-1 to TRBJ1-6, with 8 bases fitting TRBD1. This receptor was identified in an adult with an advanced solid tumor such as melanoma, head and neck, liver or kidney cancer. This specimen was CD4+ or CD8+ T cells sorted from blood, taken in a trial of the OX40 agonist ivuxolimab. CDR3 nucleotides: TGCAGCGCCGGACAGGGACCCAATTCACCCCTCCACTTT. Its translation is CSAGQGPNSPLHF.